This TCR beta chain was captured by sequencing in a study of chemoradiotherapy in HPV16-positive cancers. Study-wide background: Candidate HPV-specific clones and shared TCR motifs came from a couple of HPV16-positive patients.

TCRdb's table, derived via immunoSEQ multiplex PCR, lists solely in-frame clones and lacks some. The profile shows roughly 12,000 clones, around 85% of them singletons. In the case of this clone: No antigen is known for it.

General study points: Functional assays defining HPV-specific T cells used only a couple of HPV16-positive patients. Candidate HPV-specific clones and E7-related TCR motifs grew in tumor during treatment. In HPV16-positive patients, HPV-responsive T-cell expansion tracked better recurrence-free survival.

This sample was taken from a patient who underwent chemoradiotherapy. The TCR originated in a human donor with HPV-associated anogenital cancer.

The CDR3 protein is CASSLASRAEITYEQYF. CDR3 DNA sequence: TGTGCCAGCAGCTTGGCGTCTCGGGCCGAAATAACCTACGAGCAGTACTTC. This chain links TRBV5-6 with TRBJ2-7; D remains ambiguous. The CDR3 contains 17 residues. Germline CDR1 reads SGHDT; CDR2 reads YYEEEE. Deletions cut 0 bases from V and 2 bases from J, with 18 bases between.